In its sample, the clone carrying this T cell receptor (beta chain) was seen many times. No antigen is known for it. The sample is drawn from a study of T cell repertoires in cytomegalovirus infection. Overall study context: TCR beta signatures that were public indicated CMV infection and matching HLA type. Study observations and caveats: Ex vivo, HLA-C-restricted CMV-specific TCR beta clonotypes prevailed over the rest of the response. Cumulated frequencies of public TCR beta families served to identify carriers of CMV plus the relevant HLA.

Germline values: CDR1 MNHEY, CDR2 SVGAGI. The V end was cut by 8 bases, the J end by 8 bases, with 15 bases between. CDR3 length: 12 residues. One entry per CDR3 protein results from TCRdb running MiXCR on the reads. The data contain around 230,000 distinct CDR3 sequences, approximately 7% of them singletons. The V and J genes are TRBV6-5 and TRBJ1-1; D unclear. The sequenced material came from PBMCs. The origin of this receptor is a human donor in good health (CMV status not recorded). Some clones in this sample may be carry-over from other donors' samples. In DNA form, the CDR3 reads TGTGCCAGCGGATCAATCCCCCCGGAAGCTTTCTTT. It yields the protein CASGSIPPEAFF.